Listed below are T cell receptor beta chains from one sample, sequenced in a study of shared clonotypes between healthy human individuals. The table came from immunoSEQ multiplex PCR; TCRdb's copy has only in-frame clones and leaves some out. The data show roughly 1,500,000 clones, with around 98% seen just once and approximately 0.44% held by the top ten. Sequenced material: naive CD4+ T cells sorted from blood. The source of these receptors is a man aged 25-45 years in good health. CDR3s include the opening cysteine and the closing phenylalanine or tryptophan. The D gene is left open where the match is weak. Rows give clone size only sometimes, using once, few, many, or a class for an expanded clone.

CDR3nt,CDR3aa,d_gene,v_gene,abundance,j_gene
TGCGCCAGCAGCCCGGCAGTGAACACTGAAGCTTTCTTT,CASSPAVNTEAFF,.,TRBV5-1,once,TRBJ1-1
TGTGCCAGCACCCCCGTCGGTAAAACAGGCTCTGAAGCTTTCTTT,CASTPVGKTGSEAFF,.,TRBV6-5,.,TRBJ1-1
TGTGCCAGCAGTATAGACTCCTCCGGGGGTACGCAGTATTTT,CASSIDSSGGTQYF,.,TRBV2,.,TRBJ2-3
TGTGCCAGCATTGGGGGGAGGGCCTACAATGAGCAGTTCTTC,CASIGGRAYNEQFF,TRBD2,TRBV6-5,once,TRBJ2-1
TGTGCCAGTAGTATAAGGACTGGCGGACTAGCGGGAGATACGCAGTATTTT,CASSIRTGGLAGDTQYF,TRBD2,TRBV19,.,TRBJ2-3
TGTGCCAGCAGTGAAGCCGAGCACCGGAGGGGGACAGGCCCCTACAATGAGCAGTTCTTC,CASSEAEHRRGTGPYNEQFF,TRBD1,TRBV2,once,TRBJ2-1
TGTGCCATCAGTGAGTCGAAAACGGGGATGGAAGAAAAACTGTTTTTT,CAISESKTGMEEKLFF,.,TRBV10-3,.,TRBJ1-4
TGTGCCAGCTCACCACTAGGGGCGGGAGGGCCCTACAATGAGCAGTTCTTC,CASSPLGAGGPYNEQFF,TRBD2,TRBV18,.,TRBJ2-1
TGTGCCAGCTCAACGGGACAGCCTAGGGAGACCCAGTACTTC,CASSTGQPRETQYF,TRBD1,TRBV18,once,TRBJ2-5
TGTGCCACCAGCAACCGGGACAGGGTCTTCAACGAGCAGTACTTC,CATSNRDRVFNEQYF,TRBD1,TRBV15,.,TRBJ2-7
TGTGCCAGCTCACCGAGCCTGGAAGAGCAGTACTTC,CASSPSLEEQYF,.,TRBV18,.,TRBJ2-7
TGCGCCAGCAGCCAGACCGAGGCGGAGACCCAGTACTTC,CASSQTEAETQYF,.,TRBV4-1,.,TRBJ2-5
TGTGCCAGCAGTTCGGCACCATCCTACAATGAGCAGTTCTTC,CASSSAPSYNEQFF,.,TRBV28,.,TRBJ2-1
TGTGCCAGCAGCCAAGAGGCTAGGCCGAGGGACTATGGCTACACCTTC,CASSQEARPRDYGYTF,.,TRBV4-2,.,TRBJ1-2
TGTGCCAGTAGTCCACGGACTAGCGGGAGAAAACTATACAATGAGCAGTTCTTC,CASSPRTSGRKLYNEQFF,TRBD2,TRBV19,.,TRBJ2-1
TGTGCCAGCAGTGACTACAGGAACTATGGCTACACCTTC,CASSDYRNYGYTF,.,TRBV2,.,TRBJ1-2
TGCAGCGTTGCCCAGCAGCAAGAGACCCAGTACTTC,CSVAQQQETQYF,.,TRBV29-1,.,TRBJ2-5
TGTGCCAGCTCCCACGAGGTGAGCGGCACTGAAGCTTTCTTT,CASSHEVSGTEAFF,.,TRBV18,once,TRBJ1-1
TGTGCCAGCAGCCGACCTAGCGGCCAGACCTACAATGAGCAGTTCTTC,CASSRPSGQTYNEQFF,TRBD2,TRBV27,.,TRBJ2-1
TGTGCCAGCAGCTTAGGTCAGGGGTTCATTCAGTACTTC,CASSLGQGFIQYF,.,TRBV7-2,.,TRBJ2-4
TGTGCCAGTAAAAGGACAGGGGGCAATCAGCCCCAGCATTTT,CASKRTGGNQPQHF,TRBD1,TRBV19,.,TRBJ1-5
TGTGCCAGCAGCGACCCCAGGTGGGAGACCCAGTACTTC,CASSDPRWETQYF,.,TRBV7-9,.,TRBJ2-5
TGCGCCAGCAGATTAGGACTAGCTCTACAGACCCAGTACTTC,CASRLGLALQTQYF,TRBD2,TRBV5-1,.,TRBJ2-5
TGTGCCAGTAACTTCAGGGAGAAAGGTGAAGCTTTCTTT,CASNFREKGEAFF,.,TRBV2,.,TRBJ1-1
TGTGCCAGTAGTATGGACAGGGTCACCGGGGAGCTGTTTTTT,CASSMDRVTGELFF,TRBD1,TRBV19,.,TRBJ2-2
TGCAGCGTTGAAAAAGGAGGAGGTTTCTACAATGAGCAGTTCTTC,CSVEKGGGFYNEQFF,.,TRBV29-1,.,TRBJ2-1
TGTGCCATCAGTGATAGGGCGGGAGCGACCTCCTACGAGCAGTACTTC,CAISDRAGATSYEQYF,TRBD2,TRBV10-3,.,TRBJ2-7